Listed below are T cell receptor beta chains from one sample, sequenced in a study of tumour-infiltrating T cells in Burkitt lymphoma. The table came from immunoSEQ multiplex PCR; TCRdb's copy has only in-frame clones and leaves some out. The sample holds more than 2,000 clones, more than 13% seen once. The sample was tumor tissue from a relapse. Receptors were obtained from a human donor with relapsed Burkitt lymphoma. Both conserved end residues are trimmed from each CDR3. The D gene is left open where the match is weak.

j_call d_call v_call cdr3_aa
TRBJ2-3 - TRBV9 ASGNTQY
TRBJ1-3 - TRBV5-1 ASSLGGSGNTIY
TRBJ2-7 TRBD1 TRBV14 ASSQSSGTGAYEQY
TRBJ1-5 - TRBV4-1 ASNQHREGQPQH
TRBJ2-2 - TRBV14 ASSQRQRTGELF
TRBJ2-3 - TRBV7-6 ASSPLEGAGDTQY
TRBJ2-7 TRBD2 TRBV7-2 ASSSGLATHEQY
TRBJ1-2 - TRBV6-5 ASSNTNGYT
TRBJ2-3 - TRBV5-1 ASSLATLGDTQY
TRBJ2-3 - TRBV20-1 SAAGTDTQY
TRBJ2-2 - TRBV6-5 ASSYSMGENTGELF
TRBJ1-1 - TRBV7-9 ASSFSWDTITSNTEAF
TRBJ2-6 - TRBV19 ASSIAATGEAGANVLT
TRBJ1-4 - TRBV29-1 SAMTATNEKLF
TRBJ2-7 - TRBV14 ASSPSWAYEQY
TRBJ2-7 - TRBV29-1 SVAPTSKYEQY
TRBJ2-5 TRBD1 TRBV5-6 ASSRQGKETQY